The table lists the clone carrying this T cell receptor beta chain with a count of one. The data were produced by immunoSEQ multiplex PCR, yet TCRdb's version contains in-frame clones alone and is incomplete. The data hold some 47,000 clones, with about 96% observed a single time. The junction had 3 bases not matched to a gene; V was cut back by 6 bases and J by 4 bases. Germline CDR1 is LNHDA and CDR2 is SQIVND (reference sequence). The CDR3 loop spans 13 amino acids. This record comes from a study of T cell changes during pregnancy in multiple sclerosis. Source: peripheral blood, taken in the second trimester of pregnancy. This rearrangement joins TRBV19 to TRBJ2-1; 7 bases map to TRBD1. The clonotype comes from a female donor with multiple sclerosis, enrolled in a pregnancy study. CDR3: CASRGTVYNEQFF. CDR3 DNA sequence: TGTGCCAGTAGGGGGACAGTTTACAATGAGCAGTTCTTC.